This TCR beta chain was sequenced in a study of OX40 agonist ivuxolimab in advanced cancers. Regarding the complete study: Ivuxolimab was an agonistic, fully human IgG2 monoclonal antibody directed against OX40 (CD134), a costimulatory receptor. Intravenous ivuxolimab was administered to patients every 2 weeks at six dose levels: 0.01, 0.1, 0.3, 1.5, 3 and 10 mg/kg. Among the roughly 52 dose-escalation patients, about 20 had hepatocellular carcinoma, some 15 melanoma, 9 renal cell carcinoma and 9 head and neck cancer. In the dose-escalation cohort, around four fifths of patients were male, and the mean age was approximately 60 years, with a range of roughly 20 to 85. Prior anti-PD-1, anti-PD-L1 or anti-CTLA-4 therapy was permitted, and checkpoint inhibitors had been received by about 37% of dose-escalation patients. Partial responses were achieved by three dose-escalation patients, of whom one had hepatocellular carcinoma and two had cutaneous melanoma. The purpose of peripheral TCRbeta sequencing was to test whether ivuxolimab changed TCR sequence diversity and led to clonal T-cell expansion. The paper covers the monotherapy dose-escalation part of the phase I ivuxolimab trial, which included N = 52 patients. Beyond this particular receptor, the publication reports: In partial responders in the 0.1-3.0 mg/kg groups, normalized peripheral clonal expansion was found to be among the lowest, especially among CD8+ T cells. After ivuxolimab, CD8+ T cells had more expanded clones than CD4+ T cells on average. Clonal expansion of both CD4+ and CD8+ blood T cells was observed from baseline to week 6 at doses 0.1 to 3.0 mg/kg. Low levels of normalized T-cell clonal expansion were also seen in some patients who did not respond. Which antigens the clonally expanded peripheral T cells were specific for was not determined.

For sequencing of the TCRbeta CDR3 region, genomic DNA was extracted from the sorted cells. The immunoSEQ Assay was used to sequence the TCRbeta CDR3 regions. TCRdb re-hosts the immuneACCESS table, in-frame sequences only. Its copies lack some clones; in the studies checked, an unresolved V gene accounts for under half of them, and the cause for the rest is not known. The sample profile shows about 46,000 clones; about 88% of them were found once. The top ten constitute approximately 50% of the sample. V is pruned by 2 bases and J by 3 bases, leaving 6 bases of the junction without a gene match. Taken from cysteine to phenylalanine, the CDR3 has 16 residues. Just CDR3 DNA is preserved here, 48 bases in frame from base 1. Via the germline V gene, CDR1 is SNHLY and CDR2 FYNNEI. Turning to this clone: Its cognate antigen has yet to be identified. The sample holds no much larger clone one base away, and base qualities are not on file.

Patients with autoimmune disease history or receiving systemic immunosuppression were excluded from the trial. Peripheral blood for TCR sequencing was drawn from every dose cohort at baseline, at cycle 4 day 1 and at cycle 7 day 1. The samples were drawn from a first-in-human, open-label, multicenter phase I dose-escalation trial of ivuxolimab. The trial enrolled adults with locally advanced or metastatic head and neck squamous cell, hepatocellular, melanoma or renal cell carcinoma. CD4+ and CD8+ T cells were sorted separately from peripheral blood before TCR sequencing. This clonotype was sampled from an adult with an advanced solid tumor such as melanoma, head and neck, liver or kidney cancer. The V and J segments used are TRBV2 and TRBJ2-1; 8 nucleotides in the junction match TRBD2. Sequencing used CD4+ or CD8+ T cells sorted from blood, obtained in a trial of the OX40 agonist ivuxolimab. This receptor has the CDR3 CASSESLAGHYNEQFF. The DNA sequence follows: TGTGCCAGCAGTGAAAGTCTAGCGGGCCACTACAATGAGCAGTTCTTC.